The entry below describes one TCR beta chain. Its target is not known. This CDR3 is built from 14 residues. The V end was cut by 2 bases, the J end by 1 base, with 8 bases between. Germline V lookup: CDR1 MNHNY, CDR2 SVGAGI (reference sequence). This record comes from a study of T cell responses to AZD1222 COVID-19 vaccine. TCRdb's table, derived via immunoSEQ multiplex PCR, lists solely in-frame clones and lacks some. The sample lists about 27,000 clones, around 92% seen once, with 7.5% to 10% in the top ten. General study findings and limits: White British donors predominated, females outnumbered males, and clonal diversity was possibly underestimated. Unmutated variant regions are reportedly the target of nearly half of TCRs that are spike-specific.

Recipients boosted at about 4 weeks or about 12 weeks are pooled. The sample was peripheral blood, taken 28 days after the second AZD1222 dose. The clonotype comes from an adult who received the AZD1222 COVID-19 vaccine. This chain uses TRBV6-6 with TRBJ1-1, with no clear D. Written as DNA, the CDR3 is TGTGCCAGCAGTTACAGTGGATCGAACACTGAAGCTTTCTTT. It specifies CASSYSGSNTEAFF.